This entry lists 20 T cell receptor beta chains sequenced from one sample in a study of blood T cell repertoires in COVID-19. Assay used: immunoSEQ multiplex PCR; TCRdb lists only in-frame clones, some missing. The sample has 110,000 or so clones; roughly 88% are singletons. Specimen: peripheral blood. These receptors all stem from a woman aged 70 to 79 who had recovered from COVID-19.

CDR3 bases: TGTGCCAGTAGGATGGGGGGAAGGGGCACTGAAGCTTTCTTT. This sequence encodes CASRMGGRGTEAFF. This chain links TRBV19 with TRBJ1-1; D perhaps matches TRBD1 (5 bases). Trimming removed 6 bases at V and 4 bases at J, with 15 bases between. The CDR3 contains 14 residues. Germline V CDR1 and CDR2: LNHDA, SQIVND (reference sequence). Full variable domain (rest looked up from reference TRBV19 and TRBJ1-1): DGGITQSPKYLFRKEGQNVTLSCEQNLNHDAMYWYRQDPGQGLRLIYYSQIVNDFQKGDIAEGYSVSREKKESFPLTVTSAQKNPTAFYLCASRMGGRGTEAFFGQGTRLTVV.

The chain recombines TRBV7-9 with TRBJ1-4, with 7 bases identical to TRBD1. Trimming took 3 bases from V and 5 from J; bases not matched to a gene: 6. This CDR3 has 15 amino acids. Germline CDR1 and CDR2: SEHNR and FQNEAQ (reference sequence). The CDR3 nucleotides read TGTGCCAGCAGCTTGTTTGGGACAGCGAATGAAAAACTGTTTTTT. This encodes CASSLFGTANEKLFF.

The chain carries TRBV18 and TRBJ2-1; D not certain. The CDR3 spans 12 residues. With 0 bases removed from V and 10 bases from J, the gap between germline ends came to 7 bases. Germline V CDR1 and CDR2: KGHSH, LQKENI. In nucleotides, the CDR3 is TGTGCCAGCTCACCACCGGCAGGCGAGCAGTTCTTC. This encodes CASSPPAGEQFF.

The rearrangement links TRBV18 to TRBJ1-1, with TRBD1 matching 8 bases. CDR3 length equals 14 residues. Germline V CDR1 and CDR2: KGHSH, LQKENI. Trimming took 5 bases from V and 0 from J; bases not matched to a gene: 2. The CDR3 DNA reads TGTGCCAGCTCAATGGGACAGGTGAACACTGAAGCTTTCTTT. Encoded protein: CASSMGQVNTEAFF.

V is TRBV7-2 and J is TRBJ2-3, with D maybe TRBD1 (6 bases). V gave up 3 bases and J gave up 2 bases, with 9 bases separating them. Per the germline V gene, CDR1 is SGHTA and CDR2 is FQGNSA. The CDR3 is 14 residues long. CDR3 nucleotide sequence: TGTGCCAGCAGCTTTACAGGGTCCACAGATACGCAGTATTTT. Its protein is CASSFTGSTDTQYF.

V usage is TRBV5-4 and J usage is TRBJ2-7; the D gene is possibly TRBD1 (6 bases). CDR3 length equals 15 residues. V was shortened by 3 bases and J by 2 bases, with 15 bases between the two germline ends. The germline CDR1 and CDR2 sequences are SGHNT and YYREEE (reference sequence). In DNA, the CDR3 is TGTGCCAGCAGCTCTCGACTGGACAGACCCTACGAGCAGTACTTC. Amino acid sequence: CASSSRLDRPYEQYF.

This chain links TRBV27 with TRBJ2-1, with D unclear. Germline loops: CDR1 MNHEY, CDR2 SMNVEV (reference sequence). Trimming took 6 bases from V and 9 from J, leaving 12 bases between them. The CDR3 consists of 12 residues. This CDR3 is CASRASLGEQFF. CDR3 sequence (DNA): TGTGCCAGCAGGGCTAGTCTGGGTGAGCAGTTCTTC.

This clone was counted a single time. The chain is built from TRBV27 and TRBJ1-4, with TRBD1 identical over 9 bases. This CDR3 contains 17 residues. V lost 6 bases and J lost 0; bases outside the gene matches: 8. Germline values: CDR1 MNHEY, CDR2 SMNVEV (reference sequence). CDR3: CASSRYRGRATNEKLFF. In DNA form, the CDR3 reads TGTGCCAGCAGCCGGTACAGGGGGCGAGCAACTAATGAAAAACTGTTTTTT.

This chain uses TRBV18 with TRBJ2-7, with 8 positions matching TRBD2. CDR1 is KGHSH, CDR2 LQKENI, per germline. CDR3 length equals 14 residues. V trimming: 3 bases; J trimming: 0 bases; junction bases outside the gene matches: 1. Here the CDR3 DNA reads TGTGCCAGCTCACCCGGGACTAGCTCCTACGAGCAGTACTTC. This gives the protein CASSPGTSSYEQYF.

This sequence joins TRBV7-2 and TRBJ2-2; 7 nucleotides match TRBD2. The CDR3 has 16 residues. Trimming at V came to 3 bases and at J to 1 base, leaving 5 bases not matched to a gene. The V gene's germline CDR1 is SGHTA and CDR2 FQGNSA. The CDR3, as DNA: TGTGCCAGCAGCTTCTGGACTAGGATGAACACCGGGGAGCTGTTTTTT. Amino acid sequence: CASSFWTRMNTGELFF.

V is TRBV5-1 and J is TRBJ2-2; 9 nucleotides line up with TRBD2. The germline V gene has CDR1 SGHRS and CDR2 YFSETQ. CDR3 size: 15 residues. J lost 5 bases, V lost 2 bases, and 4 bases had no gene match. As DNA, the CDR3 is TGCGCCAGCAGCTTTCGCGCGGGAGGGACCGGGGAGCTGTTTTTT. It is translated as CASSFRAGGTGELFF. Variable domain in full (rest from reference TRBV5-1 and TRBJ2-2): KAGVTQTPRYLIKTRGQQVTLSCSPISGHRSVSWYQQTPGQGLQFLFEYFSETQRNKGNFPGRFSGRQFSNSRSEMNVSTLELGDSALYLCASSFRAGGTGELFFGEGSRLTVL.

The V gene is TRBV7-3, the J gene TRBJ2-3; D ambiguous. The germline V gene encodes CDR1 SGHTA and CDR2 FQGTGA. The CDR3 has 12 residues. V was pared by 5 bases and J by 7 bases, with 10 bases between. In DNA form, the CDR3 reads TGTGCCAGCAGCCACCTACAGAATACGCAGTATTTT. Translation: CASSHLQNTQYF.

The V gene is TRBV3-1 (or the pseudogene TRBV3-2), the J gene TRBJ2-3; 7 bases align to TRBD1. CDR1 and CDR2 from the germline V gene are LGHDT and YNNKEL (reference sequence). The CDR3 is 19 residues long. V dropped 2 bases and J dropped 2; count of bases not matched to a gene: 16. The CDR3 reads CASSQYYRGRSAPTDTQYF. CDR3 DNA: TGTGCCAGCAGCCAATATTACAGGGGCAGGAGCGCCCCCACAGATACGCAGTATTTT.

The chain couples TRBV10-3 to TRBJ1-6; the match to TRBD1 covers 8 bases. J lost 10 bases, V lost 6 bases, and 8 bases had no gene match. The CDR3 sequence is 14 residues long. The germline V gene has CDR1 ENHRY and CDR2 SYGVKD. The DNA for the CDR3 is TGTGCCATCAGAGGACAGGGTGGGTGGTCACCCCTCCACTTT. It is translated as CAIRGQGGWSPLHF.

The V gene is TRBV30, the J gene TRBJ1-6; unclear D gene. Germline CDR1 reads GTSNPN; CDR2 reads SVGIG (reference sequence). V was trimmed by 0 bases and J by 8 bases, leaving 11 bases between them. CDR3 size: 14 residues. The CDR3 sequence: CAWSVRGLYSPLHF. In DNA, the CDR3 is TGTGCCTGGAGTGTACGAGGTCTTTATTCACCCCTCCACTTT.

The CDR3 protein is CASSPGTGSGYGYTF. The DNA for the CDR3 is TGTGCCAGCTCACCAGGGACAGGATCGGGATATGGCTACACCTTC. The chain employs TRBV18 and TRBJ1-2; 8 bases match TRBD1. Germline values: CDR1 KGHSH, CDR2 LQKENI. The trim removed 2 bases at V and 5 bases at J, leaving 7 bases unmatched. This CDR3 comprises 15 residues. Full variable domain (remainder filled in from reference TRBV18 and TRBJ1-2): NAGVMQNPRHLVRRRGQEARLRCSPMKGHSHVYWYRQLPEEGLKFMVYLQKENIIDESGMPKERFSAEFPKEGPSILRIQQVVRGDSAAYFCASSPGTGSGYGYTFGSGTRLTVV.

The chain carries TRBV28 and TRBJ2-5; TRBD1 aligns across 7 bases. Germline assignment: CDR1 MDHEN and CDR2 SYDVKM. The CDR3 totals 15 residues. With 8 bases clipped from V and 5 bases from J, the junction kept 14 bases outside the gene matches. The CDR3 DNA sequence: TGTGCCAGCGGACATTTACAGGGGCCGGGGGAGACCCAGTACTTC. This sequence encodes CASGHLQGPGETQYF.

The chain uses TRBV4-1 and TRBJ2-5; D possibly corresponds to TRBD1 (5 bases). Germline V lookup: CDR1 MGHRA, CDR2 YSYEKL. V lost 3 bases, J lost 5 bases, and 13 bases lay in between. The CDR3 contains 14 residues. CDR3 nucleotide sequence: TGCGCCAGCAGCCACCCTACAGGTTGGGAGACCCAGTACTTC. Protein: CASSHPTGWETQYF.

V gene TRBV29-1 combines with J gene TRBJ1-1; 7 nucleotides align to TRBD1. The CDR3 length is 13 residues. Germline V CDR1 and CDR2: SQVTM, ANQGSEA. Trimming cost V 7 bases and J 1 base; bases outside gene matches: 6. The CDR3: CSDLGTANTEAFF. CDR3 DNA sequence: TGCAGCGACCTGGGGACAGCGAACACTGAAGCTTTCTTT.

The chain carries TRBV4-2 and TRBJ2-3; 9 nucleotides match TRBD2. The germline CDR1 and CDR2 sequences are LGHNA and YNFKEQ. The length of the CDR3 is 17 residues. J gave up 2 bases and V 0 bases, and 6 bases lay outside the gene matches. The CDR3 loop is CASSQDGGGGATDTQYF. CDR3 in DNA: TGTGCCAGCAGCCAAGATGGCGGCGGGGGGGCCACAGATACGCAGTATTTT.